The 17 T cell receptor beta chains below come from one sample, sequenced in a study of blood T cells in healthy people across ages (dated by TCRdb to the mid-2010s). Library preparation employed 5' RACE. The sequencer was an Illumina HiSeq 2500. The second PCR ran for roughly 7 to 11 cycles and used a J-beta primer mix along with a sample-barcoded 5' primer. TCRdb redid the processing of the public reads, applying fastp at Q25 and MiXCR, and retained in-frame beta chains. Entries are consolidated by CDR3 protein sequence, retaining the most common genes and DNA. This sample lists 780,000 or so distinct CDR3 sequences; about 53% were detected once. Jointly, the top ten make up 40% to 50% of the sample. What was sequenced was blood. The receptors shown here come from a man older than 75 in good health.

CDR3: CASRETETQYF. As DNA, the CDR3 is TGTGCCAGCAGGGAGACGGAGACCCAGTACTTC. This rearrangement joins TRBV12-3 or TRBV12-4 to TRBJ2-5, with D unclear. The CDR3 consists of 11 residues. V gave up 6 bases and J gave up 5 bases, with 7 bases separating them.

The genes are TRBV24-1 and TRBJ2-2; weak D call: TRBD2 (5 bases). CDR3 length equals 14 residues. V lost 7 bases to trimming and J lost 2 bases, with 10 bases between them. The germline gives CDR1 KGHDR, CDR2 SFDVKD. CDR3 loop: CATSGIANTGELFF. The CDR3, as DNA: TGTGCCACCAGCGGGATAGCCAACACCGGGGAGCTGTTTTTT.

The chain links TRBV27 to TRBJ1-1; 7 bases are shared with TRBD1. The CDR3 spans 15 residues. Germline V gene data show CDR1 as MNHEY and CDR2 as SMNVEV (reference sequence). The ends lost 5 bases at V and 4 bases at J; junction bases unmatched: 10. The CDR3 reads CASSRDRVLGTEAFF. The CDR3 DNA reads TGTGCCAGCAGTCGCGACAGGGTATTGGGCACTGAAGCTTTCTTT.

A few counts support this clonotype. V gene TRBV11-1 combines with J gene TRBJ2-1; D is perhaps TRBD1 or TRBD2 (6 bases each). This CDR3 spans 15 amino acids. V lost 1 base to trimming and J lost 5 bases, with 12 bases between them. Germline values: CDR1 SGHAT, CDR2 FQDESV (reference sequence). The CDR3, as DNA: TGTGCCAGCAGCTTAGATGGAGGGGACAACAATGAGCAGTTCTTC. Amino acids: CASSLDGGDNNEQFF.

CDR3 loop: CASTNQGGPNYGYTF. The CDR3 DNA follows: TGTGCCAGCACCAATCAGGGGGGACCCAACTATGGCTACACCTTC. The chain is built from TRBV25-1 and TRBJ1-2; 7 nucleotides line up with TRBD1. The trim removed 7 bases at V and 2 bases at J, leaving 10 bases unmatched. Germline V lookup: CDR1 MGHDK, CDR2 SYGVNS. CDR3 length equals 15 residues.

The chain is built from TRBV12-3 or TRBV12-4 and TRBJ1-2; D call uncertain. V was cut by 3 bases and J by 2 bases, with 4 bases left in between. CDR3 length equals 12 residues. This CDR3 is CASSFDNYGYTF. CDR3 nucleotides: TGTGCCAGCAGTTTCGACAACTATGGCTACACCTTC.

This clonotype was counted once. This chain uses TRBV14 with TRBJ2-5, with 11 bases lining up with TRBD2. Unmatched junction bases numbered 5, after V lost 1 base and J lost 1 base. The CDR3 consists of 17 residues. The germline V gene has CDR1 SGHDN and CDR2 FVKESK. CDR3 coding DNA: TGTGCCAGCAGCCAAGCCCTAGCGGGAGGTATCCAAGAGACCCAGTACTTC. It translates to CASSQALAGGIQETQYF.

The chain employs TRBV6-1 and TRBJ1-2; TRBD1 might be the D (6 bases). V was pared by 8 bases and J by 6 bases, with 16 bases between. Germline V gene data show CDR1 as MNHNS and CDR2 as SASEGT. The CDR3 contains 13 residues. As DNA, the CDR3 is TGTGCCAGCGTCGTCAGGGGTGGGAATGGCTACACCTTC. This translates into CASVVRGGNGYTF.

This chain links TRBV5-1 with TRBJ2-6; TRBD1 might be the D (6 bases). V gave up 0 bases and J gave up 0 bases, with 13 bases separating them. Germline V CDR1 and CDR2: SGHRS, YFSETQ. The CDR3 runs 18 residues. CDR3 coding DNA: TGCGCCAGCAGCTTGGGGGCGACAGGTAACTCTGGGGCCAACGTCCTGACTTTC. Amino acids: CASSLGATGNSGANVLTF.

This clonotype occurred a few times. Germline is not matched at one junction end, which may reflect a read error. The chain has TRBV2 and TRBJ1-2; D is ambiguous. The germline V gene encodes CDR1 SNHLY and CDR2 FYNNEI. The CDR3 runs 13 residues. As DNA, the CDR3 is TGTGCCAGCAGGGAAGAAGCTAACTATGGCTACACCTTC. It specifies CASREEANYGYTF.

The rearrangement uses TRBV5-1 and TRBJ2-3, with 7 bases aligning to TRBD1. The CDR3 length is 14 residues. Germline V gives CDR1 SGHRS, CDR2 YFSETQ. J lost 1 base, V lost 4 bases, and 3 bases had no gene match. CDR3 coding DNA: TGCGCCAGCAGCATCGGACAGGGCACAGATACGCAGTATTTT. Translating gives CASSIGQGTDTQYF.

This clonotype was found a few times. The chain joins TRBV12-3 or TRBV12-4 to TRBJ1-2, with TRBD1 matching 7 bases. V was clipped by 6 bases and J by 8 bases; unmatched bases: 12. CDR3 length: 14 amino acids. The CDR3, as DNA: TGTGCCAGCAGCGTAAGACAGGGAAATAAAGGCTACACCTTC. Its protein is CASSVRQGNKGYTF.

V is TRBV6-5 and J is TRBJ2-6; perhaps TRBD1 as D (5 bases). The CDR3 loop spans 17 amino acids. V lost 5 bases and J 0 bases, leaving 14 bases between the germline ends. CDR1 is MNHEY, CDR2 SVGAGI, per germline. CDR3 residues: CASSNPTVSSGANVLTF. As DNA, the CDR3 is TGTGCCAGCAGTAACCCGACAGTCAGCTCTGGGGCCAACGTCCTGACTTTC.

J is TRBJ1-1 and V is TRBV12-5; 10 nucleotides align to TRBD1. V was pared by 0 bases and J by 5 bases, with 9 bases of the junction left unmatched. The CDR3 length is 17 residues. CDR1 is LGHNT and CDR2 is FRNRAP in the germline V gene. This chain's CDR3 is CASGLVVTDRGGTEAFF. The CDR3 bases are TGTGCTAGTGGTTTGGTCGTTACGGACAGGGGGGGAACTGAAGCTTTCTTT. The whole variable domain, remainder taken from reference TRBV12-5 and TRBJ1-1, is DARVTQTPRHKVTEMGQEVTMRCQPILGHNTVFWYRQTMMQGLELLAYFRNRAPLDDSGMPKDRFSAEMPDATLATLKIQPSEPRDSAVYFCASGLVVTDRGGTEAFFGQGTRLTVV.

This rearrangement joins TRBV29-1 to TRBJ1-2; D perhaps matches TRBD1 (5 bases). V gave up 5 bases and J gave up 4 bases, with 8 bases separating them. Germline V gene sequence: CDR1 SQVTM, CDR2 ANQGSEA. This CDR3 is built from 11 residues. Here the CDR3 DNA reads TGCAGCGTTCGAGGGGTCTATGGCTACACCTTC. Translating gives CSVRGVYGYTF.

J is TRBJ2-7 and V is TRBV29-1; D is perhaps TRBD1 (6 bases). The germline V gene encodes CDR1 SQVTM and CDR2 ANQGSEA. V was clipped by 4 bases and J by 10 bases, with 23 bases between them. The length of the CDR3 is 14 residues. The CDR3 DNA follows: TGCAGCGTTGCCAGACAAATAGGGGGAGAGGCCCAGTACTTC. As protein: CSVARQIGGEAQYF.

This clonotype is a singleton in its sample. V is TRBV6-2 or TRBV6-3 and J is TRBJ2-1, with D uncertain. The end of the DNA fits TRBJ2-7 better, so the J call may be wrong. Germline V gene lookup returns CDR1 MNHEY and CDR2 SVGEGT. The CDR3 length is 13 residues. The CDR3 nucleotides are TGTGCCAGCAGTTACGCGGCCTACAATGAGCAGTACTTC. The encoded protein is CASSYAAYNEQYF.